What follows are 11 T cell receptor beta chains derived from one specimen sequenced in a study of blood T cell repertoires in COVID-19 (TCRdb year 2020). Library preparation employed the immunoSEQ multiplex PCR assay. TCRdb took over this immuneACCESS table, retaining in-frame rearrangements with V and J assigned. Such tables are incomplete; in checked studies, under half of the missing clones stem from an unresolved V gene, and the remainder is unexplained. The sample contains 250,000 to 300,000 clones, approximately 92% of them found a single time. Around 1.1% of the sample rests with the top ten. Sequenced material: PBMCs or T cells enriched from blood (not recorded which). Every receptor here comes from a woman aged 25 to 45 who had recovered from COVID-19.

The chain links TRBV2 to TRBJ1-1; D is unresolved. Germline loops: CDR1 SNHLY, CDR2 FYNNEI. This CDR3 spans 11 amino acids. Trimming removed 3 bases from V and 6 bases from J, with 5 bases in between. The CDR3 here is CASSESPEAFF. The DNA of the CDR3 is TGTGCCAGCAGTGAGAGCCCTGAAGCTTTCTTT.

This CDR3 is CAISDGGTGYEQYF. The CDR3 DNA follows: TGTGCCATCAGTGATGGAGGGACAGGCTACGAGCAGTACTTC. V gene TRBV10-3 combines with J gene TRBJ2-7, with 8 nucleotides matching TRBD1. CDR1 is ENHRY and CDR2 is SYGVKD in the germline V gene. The CDR3 sequence is 14 residues long. The trim removed 3 bases at V and 3 bases at J, leaving 4 bases unmatched.

This sequence joins TRBV4-3 and TRBJ2-1; 7 bases are shared with TRBD2. Germline V gene lookup returns CDR1 LGHNA and CDR2 YSLEER. This CDR3 region has 16 residues. The ends lost 1 base at V and 4 bases at J; junction bases unmatched: 7. The CDR3 nucleotides read TGCGCCAGCAGCCAAGGGGAGGGCGGGAGATACAATGAGCAGTTCTTC. This encodes CASSQGEGGRYNEQFF.

DNA for the CDR3: TGCGCCAGCAGCTTGGTGGGGCAGGGGGCGAGCGAGCAGTACTTC. Protein sequence: CASSLVGQGASEQYF. The rearrangement uses TRBV5-1 and TRBJ2-7, with 8 bases lining up with TRBD1. In germline, CDR1 is SGHRS, CDR2 YFSETQ. The CDR3 loop spans 15 amino acids. V lost 0 bases, J lost 6 bases, and 8 bases stayed unmatched.

The chain carries TRBV19 and TRBJ2-2; 14 bases are a match to TRBD2. Germline trimming cut 6 bases from V and 4 bases from J; bases unmatched to any gene: 1. Germline CDR1 LNHDA, CDR2 SQIVND (reference sequence). There are 15 residues in the CDR3. Here the CDR3 DNA reads TGTGCCAGTAGAGGACTAGCGGGAGGCACCGGGGAGCTGTTTTTT. Translated: CASRGLAGGTGELFF.

The J gene is TRBJ2-1, the V gene TRBV27; 12 bases line up with TRBD2. The CDR3 loop spans 15 amino acids. Trimming at V came to 6 bases and at J to 4 bases, leaving 4 bases not matched to a gene. Germline CDR1 is MNHEY and CDR2 is SMNVEV (reference sequence). As DNA, the CDR3 is TGTGCCAGCAGCCGGACTAGCGGGAATTACAATGAGCAGTTCTTC. It translates to CASSRTSGNYNEQFF.

V is TRBV5-1 and J is TRBJ1-1, with D uncertain. Per the germline V gene, CDR1 is SGHRS and CDR2 is YFSETQ. This CDR3 spans 15 amino acids. With 1 base removed from V and 1 base from J, the gap between germline ends came to 11 bases. For the CDR3, the DNA is TGCGCCAGCAGCTTGTCTAACGCTAGGAACACTGAAGCTTTCTTT. It yields the protein CASSLSNARNTEAFF.

This clone showed up just once. This rearrangement joins TRBV7-8 to TRBJ2-5; D uncertain. The germline V gene has CDR1 SGHVS and CDR2 FQNEAQ. The CDR3 has 15 amino acids. V was shortened by 1 base and J by 0 bases, with 9 bases between the two germline ends. CDR3 in DNA: TGTGCCAGCAGCTTAGGAAGAGCGTACCAAGAGACCCAGTACTTC. Protein: CASSLGRAYQETQYF.

This chain uses TRBV19 with TRBJ2-1, with D perhaps matching TRBD2 (6 bases). V gave up 7 bases and J gave up 4 bases, with 17 bases separating them. CDR3 length equals 15 residues. The germline CDR1 and CDR2 sequences are LNHDA and SQIVND (reference sequence). CDR3 loop: CASKGLMDPYNEQFF. In DNA, the CDR3 is TGTGCCAGTAAGGGACTTATGGACCCATACAATGAGCAGTTCTTC.

The gene calls are TRBV19 and TRBJ2-1; possible D gene TRBD2, 5 bases. Germline V gives CDR1 LNHDA, CDR2 SQIVND (reference sequence). V gave up 3 bases and J gave up 12 bases, with 18 bases separating them. The CDR3 has 14 amino acids. The DNA of the CDR3 is TGTGCCAGTAGTATCTCCTCCAGCGGCTCAAGGCAGTTCTTC. This translates into CASSISSSGSRQFF.

The chain has TRBV19 and TRBJ2-7; TRBD1 matches 8 bases. V trimming: 4 bases; J trimming: 2 bases; junction bases outside the gene matches: 4. The CDR3 extends over 14 amino acids. CDR1 and CDR2 (germline): LNHDA, SQIVND (reference sequence). The CDR3 DNA sequence: TGTGCCAGTAGTAAGCCAGGGGGCCCCTACGAGCAGTACTTC. It is translated as CASSKPGGPYEQYF. The full variable domain, completed using reference TRBV19 and TRBJ2-7, is DGGITQSPKYLFRKEGQNVTLSCEQNLNHDAMYWYRQDPGQGLRLIYYSQIVNDFQKGDIAEGYSVSREKKESFPLTVTSAQKNPTAFYLCASSKPGGPYEQYFGPGTRLTVT.